This entry concerns a single T cell receptor beta chain. There is no known antigen for this receptor. The sequencer listed for this sample is NextSeq 550. The Human TCR Profiling Kit (MiLaboratory) was used to prepare UMI-labeled 5' RACE TRB cDNA libraries. cDNA synthesis used the entire amount of extracted RNA, and PCR amplification then used the entire amount of cDNA produced. Libraries were prepared in parallel using an identical number of PCR cycles. Per the authors' processing: With a minimum of two reads required per UMI, MIGEC and MiXCR pulled out about 53,000 +/- 10,000 unique UMI-labeled TRB cDNA molecules from each library. On average, each library contained approximately 40,000 +/- 10,000 functional in-frame TRB CDR3 nucleotide clonotypes without stop codons. After each sample was downsampled to 5000 UMI-labeled TRB molecules, VDJtools was used to calculate diversity metrics such as normalized Shannon-Wiener and Chao1. VDJtools was used to calculate clonotype-size-weighted physicochemical properties of the central five CDR3 residues, namely interaction energy, strength, volume and Kidera factor 4. TCRdb reanalyzed the reads, keeping one entry per CDR3 protein sequence and omitting DNA. The V and J calls were not made by the authors but by TCRdb's processing. The sample table records approximately 74,000 distinct CDR3 sequences. Of the sample, more than 1.5% is held by the ten largest clones.

For every CD8+ T cell subset, over 250,000 cells were flow-sorted straight into RLT lysis buffer, and each subset was sorted in triplicate. To exclude memory contaminants, naive CD8+ T cells were stringently defined as CD45RO-CCR7+CD27+CD95-. Peripheral blood mononuclear cells were isolated from buffy coats by standard density gradient centrifugation. Naive CXCR3-negative and CXCR3-positive CD8+ T cells were flow-sorted on a FACSAria III. Total RNA was extracted from sorted cells using an RNeasy Mini Kit. The record originates from a study of CXCR3-negative and CXCR3-positive naive CD8 T cells (dated by TCRdb to the late 2010s). Turning to the overall study: In total, about 150 million TRB reads were obtained, or roughly 1.5 +/- 0.3 million reads per library. The TRBV-TRBJ cluster analysis covered naive subsets from roughly 5 donors and memory cells from 3 donors. Diversity and physicochemical repertoire analyses were performed on about a dozen donors pooled from two independent experiments. General conclusions and limits of the study: Because surface CD5, which is linked to self-reactivity in mice, was comparable between the naive subsets, TCR interaction strength was also inferred from the physicochemical properties of TRB CDR3s. Compared with CXCR3-negative naive cells, CXCR3-positive naive cells had TRB CDR3s with higher hydrophobicity (lower Kidera factor 4), lower energy, and higher strength and volume indices. Freshly isolated PBMCs were used for most assays because CXCR3 expression went down partially after cryopreservation. Comparably high repertoire diversity was found in both naive subsets, whereas much lower repertoire diversity was found in memory CD8+ T cells. Similar TRBV-TRBJ usage was shown by naive CXCR3-negative and CXCR3-positive cells from the same donor, whereas distinct patterns were shown by memory cells.

The sequence was collected from a human donor in good health. Some clones in this sample may be carry-over from other donors' samples. Sequences were obtained from naive CXCR3- CD8+ T cells from blood. The meaning of the sample's cell subset or site label: CD45RO-CCR7+CD27+CD95- naive CD8+ T cells lacking CXCR3 (TNR3-).

The CDR3 protein: CASSLDRGFYEQYF. Recombination connected TRBV12-3 or TRBV12-4 to TRBJ2-7; as DNA is missing, the TRBD1 call by TCRdb cannot be tested. The CDR3 measures 14 amino acids from cysteine to phenylalanine. No DNA was logged.